This TCR beta chain originates from a study of blood T cell repertoires in COVID-19. The overall study: Spain, Italy and the United States supplied samples that represented acute and convalescent COVID-19. The cDNA or gDNA used as material had been derived from T cells, B-cell-depleted T cells, or PBMCs.

There are 15 residues in the CDR3. Germline V lookup: CDR1 SGDLS, CDR2 YYNGEE. Trimming shortened V by 4 bases and J by 6 bases, and 17 bases separated the two germline ends. In the authors' methods: Amplifying reference gene primers gave estimates of nucleated cell counts. Generated by immunoSEQ multiplex PCR, the TCRdb table keeps only in-frame clones and is missing some. The DNA gave D and trimming, while V, J and clone size come from that table. Here the sample spans some 280,000 clones, 86% being singletons. Sample: peripheral blood. This clonotype originated in a woman under 40 with active or convalescent COVID-19. The chain employs TRBV9 and TRBJ1-5, with D maybe TRBD1 (5 bases). CDR3 in DNA: TGTGCCAGCAGCACGTCGGGGGAACTCGCTCAGCCCCAGCATTTT. Translated, it gives CASSTSGELAQPQHF. Complete variable domain (other parts from reference TRBV9 and TRBJ1-5): DSGVTQTPKHLITATGQRVTLRCSPRSGDLSVYWYQQSLDQGLQFLIQYYNGEERAKGNILERFSAQQFPDLHSELNLSSLELGDSALYFCASSTSGELAQPQHFGDGTRLSIL.